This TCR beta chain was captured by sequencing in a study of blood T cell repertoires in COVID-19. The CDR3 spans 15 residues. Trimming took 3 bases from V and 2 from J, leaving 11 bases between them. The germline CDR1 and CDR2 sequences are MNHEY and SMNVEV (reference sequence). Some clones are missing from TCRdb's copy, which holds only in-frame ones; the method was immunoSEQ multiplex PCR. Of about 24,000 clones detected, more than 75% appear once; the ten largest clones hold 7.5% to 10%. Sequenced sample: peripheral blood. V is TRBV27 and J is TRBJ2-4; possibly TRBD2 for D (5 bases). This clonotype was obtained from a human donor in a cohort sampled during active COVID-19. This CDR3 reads CASSLGIATKNIQYF. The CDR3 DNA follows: TGTGCCAGCAGTTTGGGCATAGCGACCAAAAACATTCAGTACTTC.